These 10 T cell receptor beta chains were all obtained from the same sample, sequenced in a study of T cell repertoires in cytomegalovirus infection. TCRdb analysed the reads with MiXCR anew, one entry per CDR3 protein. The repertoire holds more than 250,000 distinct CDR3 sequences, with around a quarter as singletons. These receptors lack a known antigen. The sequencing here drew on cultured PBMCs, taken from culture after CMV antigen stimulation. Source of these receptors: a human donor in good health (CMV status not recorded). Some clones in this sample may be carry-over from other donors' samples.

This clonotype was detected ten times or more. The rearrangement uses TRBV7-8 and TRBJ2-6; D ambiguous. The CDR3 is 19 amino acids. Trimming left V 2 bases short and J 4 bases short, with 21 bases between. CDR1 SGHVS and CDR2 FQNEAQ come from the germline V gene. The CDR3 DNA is TGTGCCAGCAGCTTAAATGATCCCACGTCAAGACGGGGGGCCAACGTCCTGACTTTC. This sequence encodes CASSLNDPTSRRGANVLTF.

The CDR3: CATSDPLAAASSYNEQFF. CDR3 in DNA: TGTGCCACCAGTGATCCGCTCGCAGCGGCCAGCTCCTACAATGAGCAGTTCTTC. The chain links TRBV24-1 to TRBJ2-1; TRBD2 might be the D (5 bases). CDR1 is KGHDR, CDR2 SFDVKD, per germline. This CDR3 is built from 18 residues. Trimming removed 3 bases at V and 0 bases at J, with 17 bases between.

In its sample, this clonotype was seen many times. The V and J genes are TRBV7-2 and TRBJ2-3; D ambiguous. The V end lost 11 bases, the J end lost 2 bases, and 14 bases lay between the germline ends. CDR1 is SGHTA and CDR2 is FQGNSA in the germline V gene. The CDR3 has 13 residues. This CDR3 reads CAGRTIPTDTQYF. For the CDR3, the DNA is TGTGCCGGGCGGACGATACCCACAGATACGCAGTATTTT.

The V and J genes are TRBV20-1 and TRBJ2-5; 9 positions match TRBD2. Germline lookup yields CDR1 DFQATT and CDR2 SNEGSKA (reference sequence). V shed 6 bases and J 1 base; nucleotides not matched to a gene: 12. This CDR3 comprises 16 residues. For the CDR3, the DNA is TGCAGTGCCAACGCCCTTATAGCGGGAGCCCAAGAGACCCAGTACTTC. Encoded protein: CSANALIAGAQETQYF.

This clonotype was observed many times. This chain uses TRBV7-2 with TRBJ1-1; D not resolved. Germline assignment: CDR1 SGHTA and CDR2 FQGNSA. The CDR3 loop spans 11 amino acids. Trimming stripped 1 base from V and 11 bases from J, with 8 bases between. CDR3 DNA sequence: TGTGCCAGCAGCTTAGGCGGGGTGGCTTTCTTT. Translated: CASSLGGVAFF.

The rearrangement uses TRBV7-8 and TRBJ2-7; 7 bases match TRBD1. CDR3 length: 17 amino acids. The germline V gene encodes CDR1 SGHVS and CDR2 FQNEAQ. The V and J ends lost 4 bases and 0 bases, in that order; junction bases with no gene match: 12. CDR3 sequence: CASSSRLGAGGSYEQYF. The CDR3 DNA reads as TGTGCCAGCAGCTCTCGTTTGGGGGCAGGGGGCTCCTACGAGCAGTACTTC.

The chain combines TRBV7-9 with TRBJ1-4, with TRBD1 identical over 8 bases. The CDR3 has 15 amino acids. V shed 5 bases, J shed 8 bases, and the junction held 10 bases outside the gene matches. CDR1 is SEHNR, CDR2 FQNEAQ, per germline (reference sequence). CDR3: CASSPGTGLSEKLFF. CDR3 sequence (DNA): TGTGCCAGCAGCCCGGGGACAGGCCTTAGCGAAAAACTGTTTTTT.

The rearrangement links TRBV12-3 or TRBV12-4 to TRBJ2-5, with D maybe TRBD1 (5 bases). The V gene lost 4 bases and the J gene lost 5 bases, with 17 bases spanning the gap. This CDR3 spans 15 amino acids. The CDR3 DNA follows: TGTGCCAGCAGTTGGTGGGGAACGCCAGGGGAGACCCAGTACTTC. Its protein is CASSWWGTPGETQYF.

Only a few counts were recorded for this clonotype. Here the CDR3 reads CASSQDEGDRRQETQYF. CDR3 nucleotide sequence: TGCGCCAGCAGCCAAGATGAGGGGGACAGAAGACAAGAGACCCAGTACTTC. The chain couples TRBV4-3 to TRBJ2-5, with 7 bases identical to TRBD1. Germline loops: CDR1 LGHNA, CDR2 YSLEER. V was clipped by 0 bases and J by 2 bases; unmatched bases: 9. This CDR3 has 17 amino acids.

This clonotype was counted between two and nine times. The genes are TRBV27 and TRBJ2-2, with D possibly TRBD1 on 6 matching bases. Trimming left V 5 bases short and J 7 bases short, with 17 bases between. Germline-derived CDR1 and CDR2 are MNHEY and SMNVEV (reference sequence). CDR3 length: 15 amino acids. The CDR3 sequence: CASSKDRSPDGELFF. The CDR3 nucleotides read TGTGCCAGCAGTAAAGACAGGTCTCCGGACGGGGAGCTGTTTTTT.